This entry lists 17 T cell receptor beta chains sequenced from one sample in a study of blood T cell repertoires in COVID-19. TCRdb's copy holds only in-frame clones and misses some; the assay was immunoSEQ multiplex PCR. The profile shows 110,000 or so clones, roughly 84% of them singletons. Source material: peripheral blood. The receptors originated from a woman in her sixties or seventies who had recovered from COVID-19.

This sequence joins TRBV4-3 and TRBJ2-2, with D unresolved. V dropped 0 bases and J dropped 6 bases, with 14 bases sitting between them. This CDR3 has 16 residues. Germline CDR1 and CDR2: LGHNA and YSLEER. In DNA, the CDR3 is TGCGCCAGCAGCCAAGATTTGGTTAAAGCCTCCGGGGAGCTGTTTTTT. It specifies CASSQDLVKASGELFF.

This chain links TRBV28 with TRBJ1-4, with D perhaps matching TRBD1 (5 bases). The CDR3 has 15 residues. V shed 6 bases and J shed 3 bases, with 14 bases lying between them. Per the germline V gene, CDR1 is MDHEN and CDR2 is SYDVKM. The CDR3 loop is CASRPSGGANEKLFF. CDR3 bases: TGTGCCAGCAGGCCGAGCGGGGGGGCTAATGAAAAACTGTTTTTT.

The genes are TRBV20-1 and TRBJ1-2, with D perhaps TRBD1 (5 bases). With 3 bases removed from V and 4 bases from J, the gap between germline ends came to 12 bases. Germline CDR1 DFQATT, CDR2 SNEGSKA (reference sequence). This CDR3 region has 13 residues. CDR3 nucleotide sequence: TGCAGTGCTAGTACAGGCCTCTCCTATGGCTACACCTTC. Translated, it gives CSASTGLSYGYTF.

V usage is TRBV18 and J usage is TRBJ2-1, with D possibly TRBD1 on 6 matching bases. The CDR3 runs 15 residues. V lost 4 bases and J lost 1, with 11 bases in between. CDR1 and CDR2 from the germline V gene are KGHSH and LQKENI. The CDR3 loop is CASSRIGGSYNEQFF. The CDR3 DNA is TGTGCCAGCTCACGTATAGGGGGATCCTACAATGAGCAGTTCTTC.

The chain combines TRBV6-5 with TRBJ1-3; a possible D gene is TRBD1 (6 bases). The V end was cut by 10 bases, the J end by 4 bases, with 14 bases between. Per the germline V gene, CDR1 is MNHEY and CDR2 is SVGAGI. This CDR3 has 13 amino acids. DNA of the CDR3: TGTGCCACCCGAACAGGGTCCGGAAACACCATATATTTT. This translates into CATRTGSGNTIYF.

The genes are TRBV6-5 and TRBJ1-1; 12 positions agree with TRBD1. Germline V gene data show CDR1 as MNHEY and CDR2 as SVGAGI. V lost 6 bases, J lost 9 bases, and 8 bases stayed unmatched. The CDR3 is made up of 14 amino acids. This CDR3 is CASRPGTGGLQAFF. The CDR3 nucleotides are TGTGCCAGCAGACCCGGGACAGGGGGCCTCCAAGCTTTCTTT.

V is TRBV12-5 and J is TRBJ1-5; D call uncertain. The CDR3 sequence is 13 residues long. Germline values: CDR1 LGHNT, CDR2 FRNRAP. Trimming stripped 1 base from V and 6 bases from J, with 7 bases between. The CDR3 DNA reads TGTGCTAGTGGTTTGGAAGAGGGTCAGCCCCAGCATTTT. This sequence encodes CASGLEEGQPQHF.

The V and J genes are TRBV3-1 (or the pseudogene TRBV3-2) and TRBJ2-1, with TRBD2 matching over 11 bases. Germline CDR1 and CDR2: LGHDT and YNNKEL (reference sequence). V gave up 6 bases and J gave up 4 bases; unmatched junction bases: 5. The CDR3 consists of 15 residues. CDR3 nucleotide sequence: TGTGCCAGCAGTTTGGGACTAGCGGAGTACAATGAGCAGTTCTTC. Translated: CASSLGLAEYNEQFF.

CDR3 sequence (DNA): TGTGCCAGCAGCTTCGGAGGGTTCGGTGTTACTGAAGCTTTCTTT. It translates to CASSFGGFGVTEAFF. The genes are TRBV5-6 and TRBJ1-1; D gene unclear. Looked up from germline, CDR1 is SGHDT and CDR2 is YYEEEE. The CDR3 is 15 amino acids. V lost 2 bases and J lost 5, with 16 bases in between.

This clone was seen more than once but under ten times. The rearrangement uses TRBV28 and TRBJ2-5; 7 bases are a match to TRBD2. The length of the CDR3 is 14 residues. With V trimmed by 2 bases and J by 6 bases, 6 bases remained unmatched. Looked up from germline, CDR1 is MDHEN and CDR2 is SYDVKM. The CDR3 sequence: CASSLAGAAKTQYF. Here the CDR3 DNA reads TGTGCCAGCAGTTTAGCGGGAGCTGCGAAGACCCAGTACTTC.

This chain connects TRBV6-6 to TRBJ2-5, with D possibly being TRBD1 (5 bases). Germline V CDR1 and CDR2: MNHNY, SVGAGI (reference sequence). CDR3 size: 13 residues. V shed 7 bases and J shed 4 bases, with 13 bases lying between them. CDR3 nucleotide sequence: TGTGCCAGCAAGGGCAGGGTCTCAGAGACCCAGTACTTC. Translated, it gives CASKGRVSETQYF.

The J gene is TRBJ1-6, the V gene TRBV27, with a possible D match to TRBD1 (6 bases). Trimming took off 6 bases at V and 8 bases at J, with 17 bases between the two ends. The CDR3 consists of 15 residues. Per germline, CDR1 MNHEY and CDR2 SMNVEV (reference sequence). The CDR3: CASRKYRTVDSPLHF. Here the CDR3 DNA reads TGTGCCAGCAGGAAATATAGGACAGTCGATTCACCCCTCCACTTT.

The chain combines TRBV7-8 with TRBJ2-5, with 7 bases fitting TRBD2. The germline V gene has CDR1 SGHVS and CDR2 FQNEAQ. The CDR3 runs 14 residues. With 5 bases clipped from V and 7 bases from J, the junction kept 10 bases outside the gene matches. The CDR3 region has the DNA TGTGCCAGCAGCCTTGGACTAGACGAAAGGACCCAGTACTTC. Translating it yields CASSLGLDERTQYF.

This clone was seen a few times. V usage is TRBV6-2 or TRBV6-3 and J usage is TRBJ1-5; 7 bases map to TRBD1. The ends lost 5 bases at V and 3 bases at J; junction bases unmatched: 4. This CDR3 has 14 amino acids. Germline V gene lookup returns CDR1 MNHEY and CDR2 SVGEGT. CDR3 loop: CASSPRGDNQPQHF. CDR3 in DNA: TGTGCCAGCAGTCCCAGGGGGGACAATCAGCCCCAGCATTTT.

This chain uses TRBV19 with TRBJ2-3, with D perhaps matching TRBD2 (6 bases). The CDR3 runs to 16 residues. Germline assignment: CDR1 LNHDA and CDR2 SQIVND (reference sequence). Trimming left V 5 bases short and J 4 bases short, with 19 bases between. The CDR3 reads CASSPLFGGGADTQYF. The CDR3 DNA is TGTGCCAGTAGTCCCCTTTTTGGAGGAGGGGCAGATACGCAGTATTTT.

The V and J genes are TRBV19 and TRBJ1-1; D is undetermined. V lost 0 bases and J lost 1, with 6 bases in between. The CDR3 covers 14 residues. From germline, CDR1 is LNHDA and CDR2 SQIVND (reference sequence). CDR3 sequence reads: CASSIDAGNTEAFF. The CDR3 DNA is TGTGCCAGTAGTATAGATGCAGGGAACACTGAAGCTTTCTTT. Full variable domain (outside the CDR3, taken from reference TRBV19 and TRBJ1-1): DGGITQSPKYLFRKEGQNVTLSCEQNLNHDAMYWYRQDPGQGLRLIYYSQIVNDFQKGDIAEGYSVSREKKESFPLTVTSAQKNPTAFYLCASSIDAGNTEAFFGQGTRLTVV.

The chain recombines TRBV7-2 with TRBJ2-1; D might be TRBD2 (6 bases). CDR1 is SGHTA and CDR2 is FQGNSA in the germline V gene. V lost 5 bases, J lost 2 bases, and 10 bases lay in between. CDR3 length: 14 residues. The CDR3 spells CASSPGTAYNEQFF. The CDR3 DNA is TGTGCCAGCAGCCCGGGGACTGCCTACAATGAGCAGTTCTTC.